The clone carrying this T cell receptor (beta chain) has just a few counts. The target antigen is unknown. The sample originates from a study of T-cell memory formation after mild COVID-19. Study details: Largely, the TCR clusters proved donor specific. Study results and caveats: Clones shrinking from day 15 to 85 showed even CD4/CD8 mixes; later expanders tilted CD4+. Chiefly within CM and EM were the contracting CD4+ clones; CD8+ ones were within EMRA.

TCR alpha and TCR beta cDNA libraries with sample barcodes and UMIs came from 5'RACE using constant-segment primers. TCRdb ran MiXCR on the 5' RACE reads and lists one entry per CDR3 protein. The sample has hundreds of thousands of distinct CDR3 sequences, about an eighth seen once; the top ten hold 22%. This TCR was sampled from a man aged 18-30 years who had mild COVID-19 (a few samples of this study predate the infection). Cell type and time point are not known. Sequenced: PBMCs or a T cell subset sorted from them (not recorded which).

CDR3 DNA sequence: TGTGCCAGTAGTATACTAGGGTCCACCGGGGAGCTGTTTTTT. This codes for CASSILGSTGELFF. This rearrangement joins TRBV19 to TRBJ2-2; no firm D call. This CDR3 contains 14 residues. Germline V lookup: CDR1 LNHDA, CDR2 SQIVND (reference sequence). V was shortened by 2 bases and J by 4 bases, with 8 bases between the two germline ends. Variable domain in full (rest from reference TRBV19 and TRBJ2-2): DGGITQSPKYLFRKEGQNVTLSCEQNLNHDAMYWYRQDPGQGLRLIYYSQIVNDFQKGDIAEGYSVSREKKESFPLTVTSAQKNPTAFYLCASSILGSTGELFFGEGSRLTVL.